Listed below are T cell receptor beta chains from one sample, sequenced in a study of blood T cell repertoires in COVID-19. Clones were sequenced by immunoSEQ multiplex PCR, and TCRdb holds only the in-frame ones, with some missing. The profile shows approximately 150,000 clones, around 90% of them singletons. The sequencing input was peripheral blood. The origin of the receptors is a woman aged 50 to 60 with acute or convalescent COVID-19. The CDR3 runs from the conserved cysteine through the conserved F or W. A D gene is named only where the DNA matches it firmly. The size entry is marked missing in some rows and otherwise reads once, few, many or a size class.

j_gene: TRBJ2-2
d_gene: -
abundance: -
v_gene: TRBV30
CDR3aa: CAWSVNSGELFF
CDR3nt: TGTGCCTGGAGTGTAAACAGCGGGGAGCTGTTTTTT

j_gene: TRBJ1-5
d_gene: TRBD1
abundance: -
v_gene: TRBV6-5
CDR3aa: CASRPDRDRQPQHF
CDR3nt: TGTGCCAGCAGACCCGACAGGGACAGACAGCCCCAGCATTTT

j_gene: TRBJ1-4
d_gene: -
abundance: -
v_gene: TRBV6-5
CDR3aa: CASKEANEKLFF
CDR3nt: TGTGCCAGCAAAGAGGCTAATGAAAAACTGTTTTTT

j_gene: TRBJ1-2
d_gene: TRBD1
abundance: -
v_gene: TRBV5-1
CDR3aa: CASSLPGTGHGYTF
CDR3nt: TGCGCCAGCAGCTTGCCCGGGACAGGGCATGGCTACACCTTC

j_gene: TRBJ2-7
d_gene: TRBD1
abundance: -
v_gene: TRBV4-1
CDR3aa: CASSLGQGAFPYEQYF
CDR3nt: TGCGCCAGCAGCCTCGGACAGGGGGCTTTTCCCTACGAGCAGTACTTC

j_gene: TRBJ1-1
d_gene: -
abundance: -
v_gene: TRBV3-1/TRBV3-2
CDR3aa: CASSQDGIAMNTEAFF
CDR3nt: TGTGCCAGCAGCCAAGATGGAATAGCCATGAACACTGAAGCTTTCTTT

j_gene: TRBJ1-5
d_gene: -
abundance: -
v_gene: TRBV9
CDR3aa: CASSVGGPQHF
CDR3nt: TGTGCCAGCAGCGTAGGCGGGCCCCAGCATTTT

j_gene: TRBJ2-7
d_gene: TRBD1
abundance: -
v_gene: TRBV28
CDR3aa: CASRYTPGQGSYEQYF
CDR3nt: TGTGCCAGCAGATATACGCCGGGACAGGGCTCCTACGAGCAGTACTTC

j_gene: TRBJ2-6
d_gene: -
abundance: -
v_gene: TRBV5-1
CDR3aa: CASSFTPGTGANVLTF
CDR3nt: TGCGCCAGCAGCTTTACCCCAGGTACTGGGGCCAACGTCCTGACTTTC

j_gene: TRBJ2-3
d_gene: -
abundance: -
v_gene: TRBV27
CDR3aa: CASSQVQRVTSTDTQYF
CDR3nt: TGTGCCAGCAGCCAGGTCCAGCGGGTAACTAGCACAGATACGCAGTATTTT

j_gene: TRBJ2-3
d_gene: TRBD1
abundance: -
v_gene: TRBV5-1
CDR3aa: CASSRDSSRDTQYF
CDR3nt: TGCGCCAGCAGTCGGGACAGTTCTCGGGATACGCAGTATTTT

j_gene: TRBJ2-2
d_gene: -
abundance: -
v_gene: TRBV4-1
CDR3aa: CASSQAQVRRSGELFF
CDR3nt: TGCGCCAGCAGCCAAGCACAGGTACGACGGTCCGGGGAGCTGTTTTTT

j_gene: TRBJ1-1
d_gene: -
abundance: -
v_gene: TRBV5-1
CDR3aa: CASSFVGGRDTEAFF
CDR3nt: TGCGCCAGCAGTTTTGTGGGAGGCCGGGACACTGAAGCTTTCTTT

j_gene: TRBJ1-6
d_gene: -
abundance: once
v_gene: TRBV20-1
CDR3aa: CSASLTVGPYDSPLHF
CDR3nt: TGCAGTGCTAGTCTGACAGTTGGCCCTTATGATTCACCCCTCCACTTT

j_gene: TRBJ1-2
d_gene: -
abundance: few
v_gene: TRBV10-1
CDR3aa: CASSEFGGGGYTF
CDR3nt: TGCGCCAGCAGTGAGTTTGGCGGTGGGGGCTACACCTTC

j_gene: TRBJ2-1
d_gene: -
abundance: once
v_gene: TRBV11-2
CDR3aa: CASSPKAGGLNNEQFF
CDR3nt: TGTGCCAGCAGCCCAAAAGCCGGGGGACTTAACAATGAGCAGTTCTTC

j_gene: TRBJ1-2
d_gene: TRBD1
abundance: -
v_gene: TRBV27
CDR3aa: CAVMGRGKFGYTF
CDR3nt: TGTGCCGTTATGGGCAGGGGGAAGTTTGGCTACACCTTC

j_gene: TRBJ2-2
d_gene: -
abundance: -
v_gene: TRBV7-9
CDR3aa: CASSALGGGVGELFF
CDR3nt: TGTGCCAGCAGCGCCCTCGGGGGAGGTGTCGGGGAGCTGTTTTTT

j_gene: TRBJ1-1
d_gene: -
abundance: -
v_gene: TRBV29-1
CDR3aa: CSVGMWNTEAFF
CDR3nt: TGCAGCGTCGGTATGTGGAACACTGAAGCTTTCTTT

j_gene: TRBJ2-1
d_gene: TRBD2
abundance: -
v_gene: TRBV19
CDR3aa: CASIPGGVYNEQFF
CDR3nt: TGTGCCAGTATCCCGGGGGGAGTCTACAATGAGCAGTTCTTC

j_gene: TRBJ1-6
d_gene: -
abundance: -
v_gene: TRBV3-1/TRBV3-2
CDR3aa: CASSQGFGIRNSPLHF
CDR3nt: TGTGCCAGCAGCCAAGGTTTCGGGATTCGTAATTCACCCCTCCACTTT

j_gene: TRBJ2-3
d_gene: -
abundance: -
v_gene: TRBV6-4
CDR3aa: CASSDVITDTQYF
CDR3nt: TGTGCCAGCAGTGACGTTATCACAGATACGCAGTATTTT

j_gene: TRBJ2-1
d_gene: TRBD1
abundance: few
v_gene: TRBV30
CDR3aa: CACTGTVGNEQFF
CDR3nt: TGTGCCTGCACCGGGACAGTTGGCAATGAGCAGTTCTTC

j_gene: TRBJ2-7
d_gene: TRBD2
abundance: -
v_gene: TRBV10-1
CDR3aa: CASSESGGGPREQYF
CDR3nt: TGCGCCAGCAGTGAGTCTGGGGGAGGGCCTCGTGAGCAGTACTTC

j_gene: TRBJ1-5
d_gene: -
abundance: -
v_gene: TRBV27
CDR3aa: CASSFGGVGQPQHF
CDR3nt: TGTGCCAGCAGTTTTGGGGGGGTTGGTCAGCCCCAGCATTTT

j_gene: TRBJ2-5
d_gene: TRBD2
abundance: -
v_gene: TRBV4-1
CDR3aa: CASSQDSGRAMETQYF
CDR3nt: TGCGCCAGCAGCCAAGACAGCGGGAGGGCCATGGAGACCCAGTACTTC

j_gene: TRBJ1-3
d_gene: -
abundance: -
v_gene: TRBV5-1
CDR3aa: CASSLVPQGDSGNTIYF
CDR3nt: TGCGCCAGCAGCTTGGTACCACAGGGAGATTCTGGAAACACCATATATTTT

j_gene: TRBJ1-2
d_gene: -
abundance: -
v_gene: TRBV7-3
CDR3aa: CASSLYAMAGDYGYTF
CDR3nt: TGTGCCAGCAGCTTATACGCTATGGCAGGGGACTATGGCTACACCTTC

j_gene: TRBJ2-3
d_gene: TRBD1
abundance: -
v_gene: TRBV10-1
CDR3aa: CASPGGLRTDTQYF
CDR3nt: TGCGCCAGCCCAGGGGGCTTGCGCACAGATACGCAGTATTTT

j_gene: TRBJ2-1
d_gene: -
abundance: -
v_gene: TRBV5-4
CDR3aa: CASSLDRESRYNEQFF
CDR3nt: TGTGCCAGCAGCTTGGATCGGGAGAGTAGGTACAATGAGCAGTTCTTC